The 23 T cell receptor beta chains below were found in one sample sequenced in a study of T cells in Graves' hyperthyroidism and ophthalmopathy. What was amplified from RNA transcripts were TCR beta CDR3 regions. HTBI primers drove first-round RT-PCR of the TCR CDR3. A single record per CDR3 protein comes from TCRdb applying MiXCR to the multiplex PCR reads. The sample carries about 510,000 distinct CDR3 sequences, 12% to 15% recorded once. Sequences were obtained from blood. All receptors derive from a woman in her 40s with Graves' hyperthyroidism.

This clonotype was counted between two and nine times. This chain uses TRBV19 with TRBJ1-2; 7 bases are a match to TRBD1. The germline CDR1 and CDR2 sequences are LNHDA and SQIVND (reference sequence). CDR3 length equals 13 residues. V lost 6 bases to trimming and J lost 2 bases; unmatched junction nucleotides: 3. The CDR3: CASRRGPNYGYTF. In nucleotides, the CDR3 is TGTGCCAGTAGGAGGGGGCCGAACTATGGCTACACCTTC.

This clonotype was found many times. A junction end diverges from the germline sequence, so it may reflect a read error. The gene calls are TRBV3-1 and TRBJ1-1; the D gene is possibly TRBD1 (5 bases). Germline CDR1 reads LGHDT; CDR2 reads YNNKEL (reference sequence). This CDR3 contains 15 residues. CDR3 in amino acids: CANSQGVQTNTEAFF. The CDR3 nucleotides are TGTGCCAACAGCCAAGGGGTCCAAACGAACACTGAAGCTTTCTTT.

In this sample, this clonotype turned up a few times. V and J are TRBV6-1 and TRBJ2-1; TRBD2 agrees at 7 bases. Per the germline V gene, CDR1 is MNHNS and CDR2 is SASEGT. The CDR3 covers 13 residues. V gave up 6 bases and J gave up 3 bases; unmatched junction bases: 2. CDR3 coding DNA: TGTGCCAGCAGGCGGGGGTTCTACAATGAGCAGTTCTTC. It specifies CASRRGFYNEQFF.

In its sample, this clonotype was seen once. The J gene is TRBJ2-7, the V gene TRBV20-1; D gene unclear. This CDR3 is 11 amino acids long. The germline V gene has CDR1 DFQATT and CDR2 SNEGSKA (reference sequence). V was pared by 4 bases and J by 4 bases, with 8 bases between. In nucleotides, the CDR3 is TGCAGTGCTAACGACGCTTACGAGCAGTACTTC. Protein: CSANDAYEQYF.

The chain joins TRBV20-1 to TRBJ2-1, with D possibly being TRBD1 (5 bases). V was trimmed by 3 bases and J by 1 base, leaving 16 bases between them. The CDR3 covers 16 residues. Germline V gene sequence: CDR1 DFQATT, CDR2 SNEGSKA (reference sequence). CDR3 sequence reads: CSARGPASRSYNEQFF. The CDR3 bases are TGCAGTGCTAGGGGGCCCGCAAGTCGTTCCTACAATGAGCAGTTCTTC.

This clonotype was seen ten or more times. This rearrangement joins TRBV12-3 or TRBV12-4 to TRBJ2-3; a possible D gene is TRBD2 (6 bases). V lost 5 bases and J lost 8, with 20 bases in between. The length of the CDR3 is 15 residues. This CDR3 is CASSRSFGGPGTQYF. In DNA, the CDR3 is TGTGCCAGCAGTCGCTCGTTCGGAGGGCCGGGTACGCAGTATTTT.

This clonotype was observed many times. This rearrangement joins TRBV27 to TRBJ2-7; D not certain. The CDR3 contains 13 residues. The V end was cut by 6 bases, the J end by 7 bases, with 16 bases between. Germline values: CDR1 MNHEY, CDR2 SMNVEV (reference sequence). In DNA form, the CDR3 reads TGTGCCAGCAGAGCCTCCGAGGCGAGGGAGCAGTACTTC. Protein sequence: CASRASEAREQYF.

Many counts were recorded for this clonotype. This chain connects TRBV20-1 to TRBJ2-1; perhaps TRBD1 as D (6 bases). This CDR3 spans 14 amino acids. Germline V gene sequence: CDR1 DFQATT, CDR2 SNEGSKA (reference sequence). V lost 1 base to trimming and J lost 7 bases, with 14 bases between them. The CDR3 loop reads CSARVQGVTNEQFF. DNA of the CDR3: TGCAGTGCTAGAGTACAGGGAGTTACGAATGAGCAGTTCTTC.

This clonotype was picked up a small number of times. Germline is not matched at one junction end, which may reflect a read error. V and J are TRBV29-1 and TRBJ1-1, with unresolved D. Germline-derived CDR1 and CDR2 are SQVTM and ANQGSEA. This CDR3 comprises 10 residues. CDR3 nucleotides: TGCAGCGTTGAGAACCCTGAAGCTTTCTTT. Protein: CSVENPEAFF.

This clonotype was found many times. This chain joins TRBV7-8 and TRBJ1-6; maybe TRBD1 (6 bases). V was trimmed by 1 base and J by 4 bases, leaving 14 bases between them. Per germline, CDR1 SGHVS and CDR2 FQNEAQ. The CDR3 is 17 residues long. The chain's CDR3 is CASSLVGGRRYNSPLHF. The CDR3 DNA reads TGTGCCAGCAGCTTAGTGGGGGGCCGCCGTTATAATTCACCCCTCCACTTT.

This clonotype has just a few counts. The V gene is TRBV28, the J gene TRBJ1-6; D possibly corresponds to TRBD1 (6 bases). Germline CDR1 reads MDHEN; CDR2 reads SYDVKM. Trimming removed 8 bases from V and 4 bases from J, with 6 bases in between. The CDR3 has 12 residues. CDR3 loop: CASGQYNSPLHF. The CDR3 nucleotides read TGTGCCAGCGGACAGTATAATTCACCCCTCCACTTT. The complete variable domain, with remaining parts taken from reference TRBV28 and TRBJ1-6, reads DVKVTQSSRYLVKRTGEKVFLECVQDMDHENMFWYRQDPGLGLRLIYFSYDVKMKEKGDIPEGYSVSREKKERFSLILESASTNQTSMYLCASGQYNSPLHFGNGTRLTVT.

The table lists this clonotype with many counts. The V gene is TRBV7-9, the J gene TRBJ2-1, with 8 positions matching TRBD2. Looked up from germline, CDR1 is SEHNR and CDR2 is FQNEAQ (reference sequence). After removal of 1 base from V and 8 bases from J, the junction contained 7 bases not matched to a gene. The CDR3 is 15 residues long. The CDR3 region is CASSLGLATGHEQFF. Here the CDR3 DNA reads TGTGCCAGCAGCTTAGGACTAGCGACAGGCCATGAGCAGTTCTTC.

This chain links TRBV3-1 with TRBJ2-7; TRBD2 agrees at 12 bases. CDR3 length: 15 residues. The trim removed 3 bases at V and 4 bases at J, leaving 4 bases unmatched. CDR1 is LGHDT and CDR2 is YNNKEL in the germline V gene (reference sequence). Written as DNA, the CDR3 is TGTGCCAGCAGCCACACTAGCGGGAGGCGTTACGAGCAGTACTTC. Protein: CASSHTSGRRYEQYF.

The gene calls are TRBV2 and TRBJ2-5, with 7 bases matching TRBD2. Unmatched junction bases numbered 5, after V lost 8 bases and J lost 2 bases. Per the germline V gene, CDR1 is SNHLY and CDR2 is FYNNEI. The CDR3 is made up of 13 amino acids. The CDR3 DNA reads TGTGCCAGCGAAGGGGACTATCAAGAGACCCAGTACTTC. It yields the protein CASEGDYQETQYF.

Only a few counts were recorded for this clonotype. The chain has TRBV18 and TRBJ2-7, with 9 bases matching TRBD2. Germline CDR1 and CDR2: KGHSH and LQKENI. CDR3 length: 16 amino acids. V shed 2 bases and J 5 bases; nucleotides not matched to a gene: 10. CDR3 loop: CASSPTMAGGPDEQYF. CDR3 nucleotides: TGTGCCAGCTCACCAACTATGGCGGGAGGGCCCGACGAGCAGTACTTC.

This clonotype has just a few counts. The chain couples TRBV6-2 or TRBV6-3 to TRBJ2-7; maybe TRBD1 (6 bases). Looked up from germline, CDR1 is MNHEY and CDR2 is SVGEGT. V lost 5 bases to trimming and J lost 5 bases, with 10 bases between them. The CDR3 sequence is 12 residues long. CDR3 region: CASSDQGHEQYF. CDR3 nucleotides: TGTGCCAGCAGTGACCAGGGGCACGAGCAGTACTTC.

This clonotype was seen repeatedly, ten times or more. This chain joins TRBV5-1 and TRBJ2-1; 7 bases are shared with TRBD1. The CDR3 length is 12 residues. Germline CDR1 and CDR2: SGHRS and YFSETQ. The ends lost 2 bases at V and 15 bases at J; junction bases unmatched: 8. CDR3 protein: CASSLSGTDLFF. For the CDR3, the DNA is TGCGCCAGCAGCTTATCCGGGACAGATCTGTTCTTC.

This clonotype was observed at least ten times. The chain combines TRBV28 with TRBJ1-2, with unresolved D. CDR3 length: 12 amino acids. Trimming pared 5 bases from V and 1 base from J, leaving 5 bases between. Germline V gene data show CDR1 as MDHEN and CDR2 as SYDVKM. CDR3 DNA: TGTGCCAGCAGTGTACTTAACTATGGCTACACCTTC. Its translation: CASSVLNYGYTF.

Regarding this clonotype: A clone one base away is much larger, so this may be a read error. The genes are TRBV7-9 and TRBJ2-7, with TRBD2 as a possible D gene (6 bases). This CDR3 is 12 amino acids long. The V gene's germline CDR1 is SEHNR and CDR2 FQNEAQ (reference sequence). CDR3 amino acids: CTSSLEGLEQYF. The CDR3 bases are TGTACCAGCAGTCTGGAGGGCCTCGAGCAGTACTTC.

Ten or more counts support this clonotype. The CDR3 is CASSKVAGGASTDTQYF. The CDR3 DNA is TGTGCCAGCAGCAAAGTAGCGGGAGGTGCGAGCACAGATACGCAGTATTTT. The rearrangement uses TRBV28 and TRBJ2-3, with 10 bases identical to TRBD2. With V trimmed by 6 bases and J by 0 bases, 9 bases remained unmatched. This CDR3 spans 17 amino acids. Germline V gene sequence: CDR1 MDHEN, CDR2 SYDVKM.

CDR3 nucleotide sequence: TGCGCCAGCAGCCAAGCCCGATCTAGCGGGGAACGTTACAATGAGCAGTTCTTC. Amino acid sequence: CASSQARSSGERYNEQFF. The chain carries TRBV4-1 and TRBJ2-1; 9 bases align to TRBD2. This CDR3 has 18 amino acids. J lost 4 bases, V lost 1 base, and 11 bases had no gene match. Per the germline V gene, CDR1 is MGHRA and CDR2 is YSYEKL.

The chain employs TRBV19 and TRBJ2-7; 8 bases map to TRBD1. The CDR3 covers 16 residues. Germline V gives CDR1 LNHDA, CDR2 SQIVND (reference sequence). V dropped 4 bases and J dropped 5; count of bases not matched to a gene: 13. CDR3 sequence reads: CASSTLLRGPTHEQYF. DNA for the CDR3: TGTGCCAGTAGTACACTCCTCAGGGGGCCGACCCACGAGCAGTACTTC.

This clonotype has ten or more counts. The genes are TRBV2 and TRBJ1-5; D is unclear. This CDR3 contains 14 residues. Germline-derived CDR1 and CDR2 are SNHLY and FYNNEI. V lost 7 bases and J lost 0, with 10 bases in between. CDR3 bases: TGTGCCAGCACAGGTATCTATAGCAATCAGCCCCAGCATTTT. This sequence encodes CASTGIYSNQPQHF.